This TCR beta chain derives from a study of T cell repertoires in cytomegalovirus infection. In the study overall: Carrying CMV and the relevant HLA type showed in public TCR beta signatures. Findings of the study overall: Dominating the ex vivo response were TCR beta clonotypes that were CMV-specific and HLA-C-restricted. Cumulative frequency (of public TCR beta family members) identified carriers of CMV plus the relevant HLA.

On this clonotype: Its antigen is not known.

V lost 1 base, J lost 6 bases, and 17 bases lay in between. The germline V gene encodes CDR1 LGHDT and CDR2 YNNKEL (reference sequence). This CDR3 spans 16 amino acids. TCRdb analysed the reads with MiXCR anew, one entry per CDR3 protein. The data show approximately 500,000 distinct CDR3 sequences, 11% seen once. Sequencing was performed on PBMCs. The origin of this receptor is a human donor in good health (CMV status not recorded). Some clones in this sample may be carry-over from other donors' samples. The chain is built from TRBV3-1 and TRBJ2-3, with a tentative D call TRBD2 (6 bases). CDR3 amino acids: CASSQANPGEADTQYF. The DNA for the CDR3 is TGTGCCAGCAGCCAAGCCAATCCGGGAGAGGCCGATACGCAGTATTTT.